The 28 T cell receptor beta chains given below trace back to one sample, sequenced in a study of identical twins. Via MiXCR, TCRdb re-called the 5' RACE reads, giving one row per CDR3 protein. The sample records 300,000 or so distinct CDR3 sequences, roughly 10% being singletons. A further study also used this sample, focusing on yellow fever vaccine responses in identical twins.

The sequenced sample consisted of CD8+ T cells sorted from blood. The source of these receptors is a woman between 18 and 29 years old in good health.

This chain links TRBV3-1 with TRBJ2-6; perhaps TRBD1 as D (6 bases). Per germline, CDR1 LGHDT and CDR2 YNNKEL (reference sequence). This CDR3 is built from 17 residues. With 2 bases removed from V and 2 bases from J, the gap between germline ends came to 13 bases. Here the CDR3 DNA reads TGTGCCAGCAGCCAACCGGTCCCAGGGGCTGGGGCCAACGTCCTGACTTTC. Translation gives CASSQPVPGAGANVLTF.

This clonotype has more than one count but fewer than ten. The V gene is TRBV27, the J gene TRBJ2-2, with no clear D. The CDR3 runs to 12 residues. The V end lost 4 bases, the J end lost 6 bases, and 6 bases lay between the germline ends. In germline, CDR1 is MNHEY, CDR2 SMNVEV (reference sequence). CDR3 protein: CASSYPSGELFF. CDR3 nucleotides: TGTGCCAGCAGTTACCCCTCCGGGGAGCTGTTTTTT.

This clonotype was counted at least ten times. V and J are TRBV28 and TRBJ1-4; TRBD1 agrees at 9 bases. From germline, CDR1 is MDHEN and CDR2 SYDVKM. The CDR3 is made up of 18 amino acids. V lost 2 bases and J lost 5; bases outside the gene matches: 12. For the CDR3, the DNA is TGTGCCAGCAGTTTAGGAGCCTTCGTCGGACAGGGGAATGAAAAACTGTTTTTT. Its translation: CASSLGAFVGQGNEKLFF.

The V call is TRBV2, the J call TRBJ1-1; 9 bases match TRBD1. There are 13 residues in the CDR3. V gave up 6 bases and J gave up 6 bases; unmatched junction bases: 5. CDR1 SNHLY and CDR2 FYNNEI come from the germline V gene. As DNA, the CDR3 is TGTGCCAGCAGGGACAGGGGATGGGCTGAAGCTTTCTTT. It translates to CASRDRGWAEAFF.

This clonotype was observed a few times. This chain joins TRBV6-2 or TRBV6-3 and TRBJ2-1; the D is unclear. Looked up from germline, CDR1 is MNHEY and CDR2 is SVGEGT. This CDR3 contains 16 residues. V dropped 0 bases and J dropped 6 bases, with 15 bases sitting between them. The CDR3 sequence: CASSYSTNTGLNEQFF. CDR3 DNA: TGTGCCAGCAGTTACTCCACCAATACTGGTCTCAATGAGCAGTTCTTC.

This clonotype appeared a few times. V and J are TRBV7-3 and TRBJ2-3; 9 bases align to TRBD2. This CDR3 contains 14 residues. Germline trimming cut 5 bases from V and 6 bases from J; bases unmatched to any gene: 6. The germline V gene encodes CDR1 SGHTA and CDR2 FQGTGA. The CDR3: CASSPGGGVDTQYF. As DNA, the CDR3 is TGTGCCAGCAGCCCCGGCGGGGGGGTTGATACGCAGTATTTT. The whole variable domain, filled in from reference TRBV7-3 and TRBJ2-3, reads GAGVSQTPSNKVTEKGKYVELRCDPISGHTALYWYRQSLGQGPEFLIYFQGTGAADDSGLPNDRFFAVRPEGSVSTLKIQRTERGDSAVYLCASSPGGGVDTQYFGPGTRLTVL.

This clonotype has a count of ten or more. The CDR3 DNA reads TGTGCCAGCAGCGAGACCTTAGTGGGAGAGTGGAATGAGCAGTTCTTC. As protein: CASSETLVGEWNEQFF. This chain links TRBV14 with TRBJ2-1; possible D gene TRBD2, 5 bases. Germline V gene data show CDR1 as SGHDN and CDR2 as FVKESK. This CDR3 region has 16 residues. With 5 bases removed from V and 7 bases from J, the gap between germline ends came to 21 bases.

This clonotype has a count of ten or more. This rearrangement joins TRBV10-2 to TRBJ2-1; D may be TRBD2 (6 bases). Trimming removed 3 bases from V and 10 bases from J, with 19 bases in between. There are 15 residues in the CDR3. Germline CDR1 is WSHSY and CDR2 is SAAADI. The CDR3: CASSESELRLAEQFF. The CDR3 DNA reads TGCGCCAGCAGTGAATCTGAGTTGCGGCTAGCGGAGCAGTTCTTC.

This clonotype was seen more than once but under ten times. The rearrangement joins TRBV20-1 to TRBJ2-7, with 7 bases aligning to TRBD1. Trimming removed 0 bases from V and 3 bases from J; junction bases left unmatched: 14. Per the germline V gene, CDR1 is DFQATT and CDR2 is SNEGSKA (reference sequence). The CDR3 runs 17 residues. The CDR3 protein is CSARDLLLGSGGYEQYF. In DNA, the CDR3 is TGCAGTGCTAGAGATCTTCTACTGGGGTCAGGGGGCTACGAGCAGTACTTC.

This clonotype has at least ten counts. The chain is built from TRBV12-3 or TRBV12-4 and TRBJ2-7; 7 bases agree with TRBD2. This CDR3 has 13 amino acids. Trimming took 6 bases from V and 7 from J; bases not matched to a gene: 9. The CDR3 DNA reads TGTGCCAGCAGGGGAGGGGTATCATGGGAGCAGTACTTC. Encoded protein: CASRGGVSWEQYF.

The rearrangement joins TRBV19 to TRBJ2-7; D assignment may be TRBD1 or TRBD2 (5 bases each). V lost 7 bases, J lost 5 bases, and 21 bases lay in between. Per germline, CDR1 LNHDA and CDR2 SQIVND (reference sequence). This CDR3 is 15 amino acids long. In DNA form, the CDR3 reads TGTGCCAGTAAATATGCCCATGGGGGTGAGGACGAGCAGTACTTC. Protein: CASKYAHGGEDEQYF.

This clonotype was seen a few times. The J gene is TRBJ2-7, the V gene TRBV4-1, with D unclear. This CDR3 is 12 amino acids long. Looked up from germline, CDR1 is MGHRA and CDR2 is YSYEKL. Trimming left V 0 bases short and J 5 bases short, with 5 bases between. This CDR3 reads CASSQERDEQYF. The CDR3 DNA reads TGCGCCAGCAGCCAAGAAAGGGACGAGCAGTACTTC.

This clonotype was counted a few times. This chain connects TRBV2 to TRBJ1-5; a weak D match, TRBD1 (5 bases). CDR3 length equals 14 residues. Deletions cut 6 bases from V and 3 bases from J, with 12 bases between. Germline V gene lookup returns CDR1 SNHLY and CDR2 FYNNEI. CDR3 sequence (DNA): TGTGCCAGCAGGTTGGCAGGGAACAATCAGCCCCAGCATTTT. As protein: CASRLAGNNQPQHF.

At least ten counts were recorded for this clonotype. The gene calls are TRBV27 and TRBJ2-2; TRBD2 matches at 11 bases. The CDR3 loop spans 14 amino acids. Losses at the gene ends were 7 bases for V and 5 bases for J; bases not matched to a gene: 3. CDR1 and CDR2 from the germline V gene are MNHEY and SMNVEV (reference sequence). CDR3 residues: CASTGLAGTGELFF. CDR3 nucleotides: TGTGCCAGCACCGGACTAGCGGGTACCGGGGAGCTGTTTTTT.

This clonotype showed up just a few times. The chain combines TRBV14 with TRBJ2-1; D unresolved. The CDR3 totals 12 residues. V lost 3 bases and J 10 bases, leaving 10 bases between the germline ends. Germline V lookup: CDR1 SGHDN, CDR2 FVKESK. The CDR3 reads CASSHTFLEQFF. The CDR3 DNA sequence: TGTGCCAGCAGCCACACTTTTCTAGAGCAGTTCTTC.

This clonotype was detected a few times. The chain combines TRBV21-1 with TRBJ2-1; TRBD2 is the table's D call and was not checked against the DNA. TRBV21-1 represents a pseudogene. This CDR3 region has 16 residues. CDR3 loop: CASTLLAGVPGNEQFF. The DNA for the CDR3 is TGTGCCAGCACCCTTCTAGCGGGAGTCCCCGGGAATGAGCAGTTCTTC.

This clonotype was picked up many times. The chain's CDR3 is CSARDGMGSQSYEQYF. The CDR3 DNA follows: TGCAGTGCTAGAGACGGCATGGGCAGTCAATCCTACGAGCAGTACTTC. The V and J genes are TRBV20-1 and TRBJ2-7, with no clear D. V was shortened by 0 bases and J by 1 base, with 16 bases between the two germline ends. This CDR3 contains 16 residues. CDR1 is DFQATT, CDR2 SNEGSKA, per germline (reference sequence).

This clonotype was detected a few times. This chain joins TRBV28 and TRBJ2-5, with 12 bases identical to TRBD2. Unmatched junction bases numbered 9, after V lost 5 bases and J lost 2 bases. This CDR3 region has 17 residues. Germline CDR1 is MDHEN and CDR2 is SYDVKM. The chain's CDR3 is CASSTLVTSGGQETQYF. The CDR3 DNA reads TGTGCCAGCAGTACCCTGGTGACTAGCGGGGGACAAGAGACCCAGTACTTC.

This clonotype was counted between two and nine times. CDR3 nucleotide sequence: TGTGCCAGCAGCTCCCTCGAAAGCACCGGGGAGCTGTTTTTT. Residues: CASSSLESTGELFF. The chain couples TRBV7-6 to TRBJ2-2; D gene uncertain. Trimming removed 4 bases at V and 4 bases at J, with 10 bases between. The CDR3 loop spans 14 amino acids. Germline V lookup: CDR1 SGHVS, CDR2 FNYEAQ.

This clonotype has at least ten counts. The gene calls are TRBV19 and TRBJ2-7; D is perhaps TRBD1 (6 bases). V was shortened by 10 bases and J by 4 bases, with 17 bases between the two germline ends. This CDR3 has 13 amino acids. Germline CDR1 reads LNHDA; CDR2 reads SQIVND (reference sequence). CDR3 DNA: TGTGCCACCCGCCCGAGGGGGTCATACGAGCAGTACTTC. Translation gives CATRPRGSYEQYF.

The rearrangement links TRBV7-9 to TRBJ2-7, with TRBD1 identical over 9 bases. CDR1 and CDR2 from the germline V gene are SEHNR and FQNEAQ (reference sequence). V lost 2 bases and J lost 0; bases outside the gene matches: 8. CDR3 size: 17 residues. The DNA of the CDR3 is TGTGCCAGCAGCTTACTCGTTGACAGGGGGTTCTCCTACGAGCAGTACTTC. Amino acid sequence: CASSLLVDRGFSYEQYF. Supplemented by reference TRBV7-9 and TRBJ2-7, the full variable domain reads DTGVSQNPRHKITKRGQNVTFRCDPISEHNRLYWYRQTLGQGPEFLTYFQNEAQLEKSRLLSDRFSAERPKGSFSTLEIQRTEQGDSAMYLCASSLLVDRGFSYEQYFGPGTRLTVT.

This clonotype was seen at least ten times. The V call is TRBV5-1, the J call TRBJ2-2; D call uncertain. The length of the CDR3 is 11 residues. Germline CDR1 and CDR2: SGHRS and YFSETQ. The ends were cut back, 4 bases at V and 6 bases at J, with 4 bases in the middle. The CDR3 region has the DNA TGCGCCAGCAGCACAGCCGGGGAGCTGTTTTTT. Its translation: CASSTAGELFF. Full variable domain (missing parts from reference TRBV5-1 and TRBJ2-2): KAGVTQTPRYLIKTRGQQVTLSCSPISGHRSVSWYQQTPGQGLQFLFEYFSETQRNKGNFPGRFSGRQFSNSRSEMNVSTLELGDSALYLCASSTAGELFFGEGSRLTVL.

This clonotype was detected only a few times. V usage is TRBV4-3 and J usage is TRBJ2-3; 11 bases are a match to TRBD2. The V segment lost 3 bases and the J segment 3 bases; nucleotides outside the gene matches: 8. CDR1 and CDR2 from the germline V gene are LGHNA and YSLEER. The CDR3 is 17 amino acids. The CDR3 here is CASSQTSGKFETDTQYF. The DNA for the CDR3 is TGCGCCAGCAGCCAGACTAGCGGGAAGTTCGAGACAGATACGCAGTATTTT.

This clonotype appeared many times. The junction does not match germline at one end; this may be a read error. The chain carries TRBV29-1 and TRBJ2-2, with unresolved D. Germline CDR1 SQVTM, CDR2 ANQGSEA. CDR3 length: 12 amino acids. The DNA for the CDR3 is TGCAGCGTGGAAGTGGAGACCGGGGAGCTGTTTTTT. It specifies CSVEVETGELFF.

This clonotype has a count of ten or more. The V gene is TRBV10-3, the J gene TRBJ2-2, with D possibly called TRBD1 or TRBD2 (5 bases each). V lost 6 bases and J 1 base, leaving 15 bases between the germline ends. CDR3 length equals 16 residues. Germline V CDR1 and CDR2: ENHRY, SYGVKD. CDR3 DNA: TGTGCCATCAGATTGACCGGGACCGAGAACACCGGGGAGCTGTTTTTT. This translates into CAIRLTGTENTGELFF.

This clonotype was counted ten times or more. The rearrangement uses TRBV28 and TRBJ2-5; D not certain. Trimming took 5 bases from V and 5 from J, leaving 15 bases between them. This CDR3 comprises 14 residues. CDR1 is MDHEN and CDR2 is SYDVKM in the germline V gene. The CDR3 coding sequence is TGTGCCAGCAGTCCCCAGGCAGGCCTCGAGACCCAGTACTTC. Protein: CASSPQAGLETQYF.

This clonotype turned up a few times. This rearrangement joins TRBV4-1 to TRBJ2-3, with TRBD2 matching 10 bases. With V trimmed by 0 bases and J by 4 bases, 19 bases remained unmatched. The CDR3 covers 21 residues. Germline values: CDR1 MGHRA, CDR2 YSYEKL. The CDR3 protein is CASSQDLGLAITESFADTQYF. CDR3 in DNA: TGCGCCAGCAGCCAAGATCTGGGACTAGCGATAACAGAGAGTTTCGCAGATACGCAGTATTTT.

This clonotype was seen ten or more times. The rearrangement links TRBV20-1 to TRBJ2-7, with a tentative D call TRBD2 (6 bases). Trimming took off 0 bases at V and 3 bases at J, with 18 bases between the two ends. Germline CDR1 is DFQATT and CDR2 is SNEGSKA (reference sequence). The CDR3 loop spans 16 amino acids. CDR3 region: CSARDRRVSALYEQYF. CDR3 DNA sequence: TGCAGTGCTAGAGATCGGAGGGTGTCGGCCCTCTACGAGCAGTACTTC.